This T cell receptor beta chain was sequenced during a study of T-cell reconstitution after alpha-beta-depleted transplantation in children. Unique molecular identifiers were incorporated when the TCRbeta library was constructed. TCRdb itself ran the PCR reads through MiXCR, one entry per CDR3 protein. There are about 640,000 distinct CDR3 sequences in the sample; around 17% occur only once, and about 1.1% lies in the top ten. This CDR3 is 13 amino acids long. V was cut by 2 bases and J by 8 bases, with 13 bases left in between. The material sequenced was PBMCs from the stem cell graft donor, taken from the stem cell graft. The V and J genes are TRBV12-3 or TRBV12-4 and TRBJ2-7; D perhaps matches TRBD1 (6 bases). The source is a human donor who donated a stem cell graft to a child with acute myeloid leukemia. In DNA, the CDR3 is TGTGCCAGCAGTTTACAGGGGCGCGACCAGCAGTACTTC. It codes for CASSLQGRDQQYF.